A single sample gave rise to the 3 T cell receptor beta chains below, sequenced in a study of T cell responses to AZD1222 COVID-19 vaccine. TCRdb's table, derived via immunoSEQ multiplex PCR, lists solely in-frame clones and lacks some. In the table there are roughly 150,000 clones, around 91% of which are singletons. Sequencing used peripheral blood, obtained on day 0 of AZD1222 vaccination. The receptors were sampled from an adult in good health.

The rearrangement links TRBV6-1 to TRBJ2-7, with a weak D call TRBD1 (5 bases). The CDR3 loop spans 14 amino acids. CDR1 is MNHNS and CDR2 is SASEGT in the germline V gene. The V end was cut by 1 base, the J end by 3 bases, with 10 bases between. This CDR3 reads CASSEGWQGYEQYV. In DNA form, the CDR3 reads TGTGCCAGCAGTGAAGGGTGGCAGGGCTACGAGCAGTACGTC.

The V gene is TRBV28, the J gene TRBJ1-1; D unresolved. CDR3 length: 14 residues. V was clipped by 6 bases and J by 0 bases, with 11 bases between them. Per germline, CDR1 MDHEN and CDR2 SYDVKM. The CDR3 region has the DNA TGTGCCAGCAGCCCGGGCCCTATGAACACTGAAGCTTTCTTT. Amino acids: CASSPGPMNTEAFF.

This clone was counted between two and nine times. This chain joins TRBV5-6 and TRBJ1-4; the D gene is possibly TRBD1 (6 bases). The CDR3 covers 15 residues. The V and J ends lost 0 bases and 6 bases respectively, with 12 bases between them. The germline V gene has CDR1 SGHDT and CDR2 YYEEEE. CDR3 DNA: TGTGCCAGCAGCTTGGACGGCAGGGGTGATGAAAAACTGTTTTTT. It translates to CASSLDGRGDEKLFF. The variable domain in full, with the rest retrieved from reference TRBV5-6 and TRBJ1-4, is DAGVTQSPTHLIKTRGQQVTLRCSPKSGHDTVSWYQQALGQGPQFIFQYYEEEERQRGNFPDRFSGHQFPNYSSELNVNALLLGDSALYLCASSLDGRGDEKLFFGSGTQLSVL.